Each of the 13 T cell receptor beta chains below was sequenced from the same sample in a study of blood T cell repertoires in COVID-19. TCRdb keeps only in-frame clones here, not all; method: immunoSEQ multiplex PCR. The sample records 250,000 or so clones, 60% to 75% being singletons. The sample taken for sequencing was peripheral blood. The source of these receptors is a woman aged 80 or over with acute or convalescent COVID-19.

The chain couples TRBV6-5 to TRBJ1-2; D unresolved. The CDR3 is 13 residues long. Germline V CDR1 and CDR2: MNHEY, SVGAGI. V lost 7 bases and J lost 4, with 13 bases in between. The CDR3 region has the DNA TGTGCCAGCACCCTTGGCGGTGGCTATGGCTACACCTTC. Amino acids: CASTLGGGYGYTF.

The genes are TRBV4-2 and TRBJ2-4; D ambiguous. Trimming shortened V by 0 bases and J by 7 bases, and 13 bases separated the two germline ends. The V gene's germline CDR1 is LGHNA and CDR2 YNFKEQ. The CDR3 consists of 15 residues. The CDR3, as DNA: TGTGCCAGCAGCCAAGATGGAGCAATTAGGAACATTCAGTACTTC. Amino acids: CASSQDGAIRNIQYF.

V is TRBV5-1 and J is TRBJ1-4; 7 bases agree with TRBD1. This CDR3 has 14 residues. Germline CDR1 and CDR2: SGHRS and YFSETQ. After removal of 5 bases from V and 8 bases from J, the junction contained 9 bases not matched to a gene. This CDR3 is CASRGTDRNEKLFF. CDR3 in DNA: TGCGCCAGCAGAGGGACGGACAGGAACGAAAAACTGTTTTTT.

This clone was found a few times. The gene calls are TRBV6-5 and TRBJ2-3; no definite D call. The CDR3 has 14 amino acids. V was trimmed by 0 bases and J by 0 bases, leaving 4 bases between them. Germline assignment: CDR1 MNHEY and CDR2 SVGAGI. The CDR3 protein is CASSYSGSTDTQYF. The CDR3 DNA is TGTGCCAGCAGTTACTCCGGTAGCACAGATACGCAGTATTTT.

V gene TRBV7-3 combines with J gene TRBJ2-3; tentative D call: TRBD2 (6 bases). The CDR3 is made up of 15 amino acids. V shed 8 bases and J shed 0 bases, with 15 bases lying between them. Germline lookup yields CDR1 SGHTA and CDR2 FQGTGA. The CDR3 reads CASAPGSTSTDTQYF. The CDR3 DNA reads TGTGCCAGCGCCCCCGGGAGTACTAGCACAGATACGCAGTATTTT.

This chain links TRBV7-9 with TRBJ1-4; 10 bases are shared with TRBD1. The V gene end was trimmed by 0 bases and the J gene end by 6 bases; junction bases not matched to a gene: 1. The V gene's germline CDR1 is SEHNR and CDR2 FQNEAQ (reference sequence). This CDR3 is built from 15 residues. Here the CDR3 DNA reads TGTGCCAGCAGCTTAGCCGGGACAGGGGATGAAAAACTGTTTTTT. It translates to CASSLAGTGDEKLFF.

The chain combines TRBV6-1 with TRBJ1-3; D may be TRBD1 (6 bases). V was shortened by 3 bases and J by 4 bases, with 13 bases between the two germline ends. The germline CDR1 and CDR2 sequences are MNHNS and SASEGT. The CDR3 length is 15 residues. The chain's CDR3 is CASSDGGGGGNTIYF. The CDR3 coding sequence is TGTGCCAGCAGTGATGGGGGCGGCGGAGGAAACACCATATATTTT.

This chain joins TRBV2 and TRBJ2-2; 8 bases match TRBD1. Germline CDR1 SNHLY, CDR2 FYNNEI. J was trimmed by 4 bases and V by 4 bases; bases with no gene match: 8. The length of the CDR3 is 16 residues. The CDR3, as DNA: TGTGCCAGCAGTGCGAGCAGGGGGCGTATCACCGGGGAGCTGTTTTTT. This gives the protein CASSASRGRITGELFF. Based on the CDR3 plus reference TRBV2 and TRBJ2-2, the full variable domain is EPEVTQTPSHQVTQMGQEVILRCVPISNHLYFYWYRQILGQKVEFLVSFYNNEISEKSEIFDDQFSVERPDGSNFTLKIRSTKLEDSAMYFCASSASRGRITGELFFGEGSRLTVL.

The chain is built from TRBV29-1 and TRBJ1-1, with 11 bases aligning to TRBD1. CDR1 SQVTM and CDR2 ANQGSEA come from the germline V gene. The V segment lost 3 bases and the J segment 11 bases; nucleotides outside the gene matches: 11. CDR3 length: 14 amino acids. The CDR3 nucleotides read TGCAGCGTTGAGTACCGGGACAGGGGGAGATTTGCTTTCTTT. This codes for CSVEYRDRGRFAFF.

Of note for this clone: The same CDR3 also results from other DNA sequences found in this sample. The chain combines TRBV3-1 (or the pseudogene TRBV3-2) with TRBJ2-7, with TRBD2 identical over 8 bases. The CDR3 loop spans 15 amino acids. Germline V CDR1 and CDR2: LGHDT, YNNKEL (reference sequence). V lost 4 bases to trimming and J lost 4 bases; unmatched junction nucleotides: 9. The CDR3 DNA sequence: TGTGCCAGCAGCCTATCAGCGGGGGCCAAGTACGAGCAGTACTTC. Translating it yields CASSLSAGAKYEQYF.

This clone was recorded only once. The genes are TRBV2 and TRBJ1-3; TRBD1 matches at 7 bases. This CDR3 has 13 residues. With V trimmed by 8 bases and J by 5 bases, 6 bases remained unmatched. Germline-derived CDR1 and CDR2 are SNHLY and FYNNEI. CDR3 protein: CASGGQTRNTIYF. The CDR3 region has the DNA TGTGCCAGCGGGGGACAGACCCGAAACACCATATATTTT.

This chain joins TRBV6-5 and TRBJ2-3; possibly TRBD2 for D (7 bases). The CDR3 contains 16 residues. V dropped 2 bases and J dropped 4 bases, with 16 bases sitting between them. The germline CDR1 and CDR2 sequences are MNHEY and SVGAGI. CDR3 amino acids: CASSYVTGGGADTQYF. The CDR3 DNA sequence: TGTGCCAGCAGTTACGTGACAGGCGGGGGAGCAGATACGCAGTATTTT.

The gene calls are TRBV7-9 and TRBJ1-2; 9 bases align to TRBD1. This CDR3 has 13 amino acids. Trimming removed 4 bases from V and 8 bases from J; junction bases left unmatched: 5. CDR1 is SEHNR, CDR2 FQNEAQ, per germline (reference sequence). The CDR3 DNA follows: TGTGCCAGCAGCTCCCAAGGACAGGGGGGCTACACCTTC. Its protein is CASSSQGQGGYTF.